The rows below give T cell receptor beta chains drawn from one sample of a study of CD8 T cells in ankylosing spondylitis. TCRdb reprocessed the 5' RACE reads via MiXCR and lists one record per CDR3 protein. The repertoire holds some 220,000 distinct CDR3 sequences, with 8% to 11% as singletons. The sample consisted of blood, either unsorted or a sorted T cell fraction (not recorded which). The receptors here all came from a male donor with ankylosing spondylitis or in good health (not recorded which). CDR3s include the opening cysteine and the closing phenylalanine or tryptophan. The D gene is left open where the match is weak. For some rows the clone size is stated as once, few or many, or as a class when expanded; others skip it.

V	J	size	D	DNA	CDR3
TRBV10-3	TRBJ2-5	few	TRBD1	TGTGCCATCAGGACGGTAGCAGGGGGCACCCAAGAGACCCAGTACTTC	CAIRTVAGGTQETQYF
TRBV20-1	TRBJ2-3	many	TRBD2	TGCAGTGCTAGGGGGACTAGCGGGAGGGGAGATACGCAGTATTTT	CSARGTSGRGDTQYF
TRBV12-3/TRBV12-4	TRBJ2-7	many	NA	TGTGCCAGCAGCTCACCGGGACGGAACTACGAGCAGTACTTC	CASSSPGRNYEQYF
TRBV7-2	TRBJ2-5	NA	TRBD1	TGTGCCAGCAGCCGGGGACAGAGACTGTACCAAGAGACCCAGTACTTC	CASSRGQRLYQETQYF
TRBV6-1	TRBJ1-5	many	NA	TGTGCCAGCAGTGAATTGGGCAGGGTGAGCAATCAGCCCCAGCATTTT	CASSELGRVSNQPQHF
TRBV20-1	TRBJ1-1	few	NA	TGCAGTGCTAGAGTGGGGACGTATGAAGCTTTCTTT	CSARVGTYEAFF
TRBV2	TRBJ2-3	few	TRBD2	TGTGCCAGCAGCCTGGGACTAGGCGGCACAGATACGCAGTATTTT	CASSLGLGGTDTQYF
TRBV2	TRBJ2-2	NA	TRBD1	TGTGCCAGCAACGGACAGGCAAACACCGGGGAGCTGTTTTTT	CASNGQANTGELFF
TRBV18	TRBJ1-1	NA	NA	TGTGCCAGCTCACCAAACAAGGACAGCACTGAAGCTTTCTTT	CASSPNKDSTEAFF
TRBV20-1	TRBJ1-6	many	NA	TGCAGTGCTATAAAGGATTCACCCCTCCACTTT	CSAIKDSPLHF
TRBV6-5	TRBJ1-2	few	NA	TGTGCCAGCAGTTCCCGGACAGAACCCTATGGCTACACCTTC	CASSSRTEPYGYTF
TRBV9	TRBJ2-5	NA	TRBD1	TGTGCCAGCAGCCCCGGGGACAGAGACGAGACCCAGTACTTC	CASSPGDRDETQYF
TRBV6-5	TRBJ1-6	NA	TRBD1	TGTGCCAGCAGTTACTGGGGACAGCCCCAGGGCCCCCTCCACTTT	CASSYWGQPQGPLHF
TRBV5-1	TRBJ2-2	many	NA	TGCGCCAGCAGCTTGCTCCGGGGGAGCACCGGGGAGCTGTTTTTT	CASSLLRGSTGELFF
TRBV12-3/TRBV12-4	TRBJ2-7	many	NA	TGTGCCAGCAGTCCACGTCAGGGTATCCCCTACGAGCAGTACTTC	CASSPRQGIPYEQYF
TRBV21-1	TRBJ2-7	many	NA	TGTGCCAGCAGCGCGACTAGCGGGAAGGACGAGCAGTACTTC	CASSATSGKDEQYF
TRBV30	TRBJ2-5	NA	NA	TGTGCCTGGACTGGGGGGGAGACCCAGTACTTC	CAWTGGETQYF
TRBV10-3	TRBJ1-3	many	NA	TGTGCCACTGTGAGGGACTCTGGAAACACCATATATTTT	CATVRDSGNTIYF
TRBV6-6	TRBJ1-1	NA	NA	TGTGCCAACACCTCATTGGGGACTGAAGCTTTCTTT	CANTSLGTEAFF
TRBV4-1	TRBJ2-6	many	NA	TGCGCCAGCAGCCAAGATATGCGTTCTGGGGCCAACGTCCTGACTTTC	CASSQDMRSGANVLTF
TRBV10-3	TRBJ2-7	many	NA	TGTGCCATCACCTGGGACACCGGGAGCGAGCAGTACTTC	CAITWDTGSEQYF
TRBV6-1	TRBJ1-1	many	NA	TGTGCCAGCAGGCGGATGCGGAACACTGAAGCTTTCTTT	CASRRMRNTEAFF
TRBV7-9	TRBJ2-3	few	TRBD2	TGTGCCAGCAGCTCGTCTCTGCCCGGGGGGACAGATACGCAGTATTTT	CASSSSLPGGTDTQYF
TRBV5-1	TRBJ2-1	few	NA	TGCGCCAGCGGGTGGGCGGGAAGGAATGAGCAGTTCTTC	CASGWAGRNEQFF
TRBV25-1	TRBJ2-1	NA	TRBD2	TGTGCCAGCAGTTTGGGGACTAACCTCAATGAGCAGTTCTTC	CASSLGTNLNEQFF
TRBV29-1	TRBJ2-1	few	TRBD2	TGCAGCGTTCAAGCTAGCGGGAGCCCCTACAATGAGCAGTTCTTC	CSVQASGSPYNEQFF
TRBV11-2	TRBJ1-3	NA	TRBD1	TGTGCCAGCAGCTTAAGGGAGGGGGATTGGACAGGGAGGCGAAACACCATATATTTT	CASSLREGDWTGRRNTIYF
TRBV3-1	TRBJ2-7	NA	TRBD1	TGTGCCAGCAGCCCTAGGACAGGAGTCTACGAGCAGTACTTC	CASSPRTGVYEQYF
TRBV5-1	TRBJ2-7	many	NA	TGCGCCAGCCAGGCACATCCGAGCTCCTACGAGCAGTACTTC	CASQAHPSSYEQYF
TRBV7-7	TRBJ2-7	few	NA	TGTGCCAGCAGCTTAGAGGCCGGCGCCTACGAGCAGTACTTC	CASSLEAGAYEQYF
TRBV7-6	TRBJ2-2	few	TRBD1	TGTGCCAGCAGCCCAGGGGTTTATGCTGAACAGGGGAGAACCGGGGAGCTGTTTTTT	CASSPGVYAEQGRTGELFF
TRBV28	TRBJ2-7	many	NA	TGTGCCAGCAGTCTTGCGGTCGAGCAGTACTTC	CASSLAVEQYF
TRBV5-1	TRBJ2-6	NA	NA	TGCGCCAGCAGCATAGCCGGGATTTACTCTGGGGCCAACGTCCTGACTTTC	CASSIAGIYSGANVLTF
TRBV5-1	TRBJ2-7	many	TRBD1	TGTGCCAGCAGTCGGGACAGGGCCTACGAGCAGTACTTC	CASSRDRAYEQYF
TRBV3-1	TRBJ2-1	many	NA	TGTGCCAGCAGCCAGGGGGGCTCCTACAATGAGCAGTTCTTC	CASSQGGSYNEQFF